These 18 T cell receptor beta chains were all obtained from the same sample, sequenced in a study of T-cell memory formation after mild COVID-19. TCRdb redid the calling of the 5' RACE reads with MiXCR, one entry per CDR3 protein. This repertoire shows about 430,000 distinct CDR3 sequences, more than 20% found once; its top ten account for about 8.7%. Sequencing input: PBMCs or a T cell subset sorted from them (not recorded which). These receptors all come from an adult woman who had mild COVID-19 (a few samples of this study predate the infection). Cell type and time point are not known.

The V call is TRBV5-1, the J call TRBJ2-2, with D unresolved. The CDR3 contains 16 residues. Germline V gene sequence: CDR1 SGHRS, CDR2 YFSETQ. Trimming left V 0 bases short and J 3 bases short, with 12 bases between. The CDR3 nucleotides are TGCGCCAGCAGCTTGGTGGGTATGGACGACACCGGGGAGCTGTTTTTT. Its translation is CASSLVGMDDTGELFF. The whole variable domain, filled in from reference TRBV5-1 and TRBJ2-2, reads KAGVTQTPRYLIKTRGQQVTLSCSPISGHRSVSWYQQTPGQGLQFLFEYFSETQRNKGNFPGRFSGRQFSNSRSEMNVSTLELGDSALYLCASSLVGMDDTGELFFGEGSRLTVL.

J is TRBJ2-1 and V is TRBV7-9; D is ambiguous. There are 16 residues in the CDR3. V was pared by 5 bases and J by 9 bases, with 23 bases between. Germline CDR1 SEHNR, CDR2 FQNEAQ (reference sequence). The CDR3 loop is CASSLPVGSDLGEQFF. The CDR3 DNA reads TGTGCCAGCAGCCTCCCTGTGGGATCCGATCTGGGTGAGCAGTTCTTC.

This chain joins TRBV20-1 and TRBJ2-7; D is perhaps TRBD1 (7 bases). CDR3 size: 18 residues. Per germline, CDR1 DFQATT and CDR2 SNEGSKA (reference sequence). Trimming stripped 6 bases from V and 0 bases from J, with 27 bases between. CDR3 region: CSAIGGTVRLYGSYEQYF. The CDR3 bases are TGCAGTGCGATAGGGGGGACAGTCCGCTTGTACGGCTCCTACGAGCAGTACTTC.

The chain combines TRBV11-2 with TRBJ2-1, with 10 bases aligning to TRBD2. J lost 9 bases, V lost 0 bases, and 8 bases had no gene match. Germline assignment: CDR1 SGHAT and CDR2 FQNNGV. The CDR3 covers 16 residues. In nucleotides, the CDR3 is TGTGCCAGCAGCTTAGACCCAGCGGGGGGGCGAACTGAGCAGTTCTTC. As protein: CASSLDPAGGRTEQFF.

Only one count was recorded for this clonotype. The chain combines TRBV30 with TRBJ2-1; either TRBD1 or TRBD2 may fit D (6 bases each). This CDR3 spans 13 amino acids. Per the germline V gene, CDR1 is GTSNPN and CDR2 is SVGIG (reference sequence). V dropped 1 base and J dropped 7 bases, with 11 bases sitting between them. The CDR3 DNA reads TGTGCCTGGAGTGGGGGGGCGCGGAATGAGCAGTTCTTC. Its translation is CAWSGGARNEQFF.

Worth noting for this clonotype: The junction shows a germline mismatch at one end, possibly a read error. This rearrangement joins TRBV7-8 to TRBJ1-2; the D gene is possibly TRBD1 (5 bases). CDR1 is SGHVS, CDR2 FQNEAQ, per germline. The CDR3 totals 15 residues. The CDR3 DNA sequence: TGTGCCAGCAGCTTAGGGGACGGCGGCCCTTATGACTACACCTTC. It yields the protein CASSLGDGGPYDYTF. Using reference TRBV7-8 and TRBJ1-2 for the parts outside the CDR3, the full variable domain is GAGVSQSPRYKVAKRGQDVALRCDPISGHVSLFWYQQALGQGPEFLTYFQNEAQLDKSGLPSDRFFAERPEGSVSTLKIQRTQQEDSAVYLCASSLGDGGPYDYTFGSGTRLTVV.

This clonotype appeared a few times. The V and J genes are TRBV30 and TRBJ1-2, with D unresolved. The CDR3 has 13 residues. V lost 3 bases, J lost 2 bases, and 10 bases lay in between. CDR1 is GTSNPN and CDR2 is SVGIG in the germline V gene (reference sequence). The CDR3, as DNA: TGTGCCTGGAGGAAGAAACTGAACTATGGCTACACCTTC. This encodes CAWRKKLNYGYTF.

The V call is TRBV7-2, the J call TRBJ2-1; maybe TRBD1 (6 bases). The CDR3 runs 15 residues. The V end was cut by 5 bases, the J end by 6 bases, with 17 bases between. CDR1 is SGHTA and CDR2 is FQGNSA in the germline V gene. DNA of the CDR3: TGTGCCAGCAGCCCGGGACACCTGGCGGGCAATGAGCAGTTCTTC. It is translated as CASSPGHLAGNEQFF.

The J gene is TRBJ2-7, the V gene TRBV20-1; 8 bases are a match to TRBD1. V lost 6 bases and J lost 2; bases outside the gene matches: 12. Germline V CDR1 and CDR2: DFQATT, SNEGSKA (reference sequence). This CDR3 is built from 15 residues. The chain's CDR3 is CSANTGTGPTYEQYF. The CDR3 coding sequence is TGCAGTGCAAACACCGGGACAGGCCCTACCTACGAGCAGTACTTC.

This clonotype was picked up a small number of times. V usage is TRBV7-9 and J usage is TRBJ2-1; D might be TRBD2 (5 bases). Trimming stripped 7 bases from V and 7 bases from J, with 20 bases between. Germline values: CDR1 SEHNR, CDR2 FQNEAQ (reference sequence). The CDR3 extends over 15 amino acids. The CDR3 coding sequence is TGTGCCAGCACCCGAACGGGTTACCCGGGGAATGAGCAGTTCTTC. This translates into CASTRTGYPGNEQFF. Variable domain in full (rest from reference TRBV7-9 and TRBJ2-1): DTGVSQNPRHKITKRGQNVTFRCDPISEHNRLYWYRQTLGQGPEFLTYFQNEAQLEKSRLLSDRFSAERPKGSFSTLEIQRTEQGDSAMYLCASTRTGYPGNEQFFGPGTRLTVL.

The CDR3 DNA reads TGTGCCACCAGCACCCCACGGACTAGCGCTTTTCCGCAGTTCTTC. It yields the protein CATSTPRTSAFPQFF. J is TRBJ2-1 and V is TRBV15, with 9 bases identical to TRBD2. The CDR3 is 15 residues long. The V gene's germline CDR1 is LNHNV and CDR2 YYDKDF (reference sequence). Trimming cost V 4 bases and J 12 bases; bases outside gene matches: 13.

This sequence joins TRBV5-1 and TRBJ1-1; D ambiguous. The germline V gene has CDR1 SGHRS and CDR2 YFSETQ. The CDR3 runs to 15 residues. The V gene lost 2 bases and the J gene lost 2 bases, with 13 bases spanning the gap. The CDR3 loop is CASSFSPNLNTEAFF. The DNA of the CDR3 is TGCGCCAGCAGCTTCTCCCCCAACCTAAACACTGAAGCTTTCTTT.

There are a few counts of this clonotype. J is TRBJ1-1 and V is TRBV5-1; D is ambiguous. The CDR3 is made up of 13 amino acids. The ends were cut back, 0 bases at V and 8 bases at J, with 11 bases in the middle. In germline, CDR1 is SGHRS, CDR2 YFSETQ. In nucleotides, the CDR3 is TGCGCCAGCAGCTTGGACGGTCGGTACGAAGCTTTCTTT. This translates into CASSLDGRYEAFF.

The chain employs TRBV24-1 and TRBJ2-1; a weak D match, TRBD2 (6 bases). The V and J ends lost 4 bases and 7 bases respectively, with 10 bases between them. CDR1 is KGHDR, CDR2 SFDVKD, per germline. The CDR3 is 13 residues long. CDR3 residues: CATSDQGRNEQFF. CDR3 DNA sequence: TGTGCCACCAGTGACCAAGGGAGGAATGAGCAGTTCTTC.

The chain carries TRBV6-1 and TRBJ1-5; the D gene is possibly TRBD1 (5 bases). The CDR3 has 14 amino acids. V was trimmed by 6 bases and J by 5 bases, leaving 14 bases between them. Germline-derived CDR1 and CDR2 are MNHNS and SASEGT. The CDR3 loop is CASRQTAQYQPQHF. CDR3 bases: TGTGCCAGCAGGCAGACAGCTCAATATCAGCCCCAGCATTTT.

This chain uses TRBV6-5 with TRBJ1-2; D gene uncertain. This CDR3 comprises 13 residues. V lost 5 bases and J lost 3, with 10 bases in between. Per the germline V gene, CDR1 is MNHEY and CDR2 is SVGAGI. CDR3 protein: CASSTSTHYGYTF. The CDR3 nucleotides read TGTGCCAGCAGTACCTCAACCCACTATGGCTACACCTTC.

The V gene is TRBV12-3 or TRBV12-4, the J gene TRBJ2-5, with TRBD2 identical over 10 bases. The CDR3 is 15 amino acids. Germline trimming cut 6 bases from V and 2 bases from J; bases unmatched to any gene: 6. The CDR3 DNA is TGTGCCAGCAGAGTTAGCGGGGGGCAGCAAGAGACCCAGTACTTC. The encoded protein is CASRVSGGQQETQYF.

This clonotype was recorded a few times. The V call is TRBV28, the J call TRBJ2-7, with D unclear. V lost 7 bases and J lost 2, with 12 bases in between. Germline CDR1 is MDHEN and CDR2 is SYDVKM. The CDR3 has 13 amino acids. The DNA for the CDR3 is TGTGCCAGCAACCACAGATTAACCTACGAGCAGTACTTC. This codes for CASNHRLTYEQYF.